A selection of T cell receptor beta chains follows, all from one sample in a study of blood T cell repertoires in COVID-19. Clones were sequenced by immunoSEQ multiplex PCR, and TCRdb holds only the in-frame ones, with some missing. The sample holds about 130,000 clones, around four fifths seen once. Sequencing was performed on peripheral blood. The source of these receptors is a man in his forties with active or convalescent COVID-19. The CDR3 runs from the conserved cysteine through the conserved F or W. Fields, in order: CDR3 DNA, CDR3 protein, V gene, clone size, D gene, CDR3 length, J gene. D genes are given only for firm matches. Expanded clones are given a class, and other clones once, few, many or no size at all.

CDR3 DNA: TGTGCCAGCAGCCTACAGGCCGGCTACGAGCAGTACTTC
CDR3 protein: CASSLQAGYEQYF
V gene: TRBV11-2
clone size: .
D gene: .
CDR3 length: 13
J gene: TRBJ2-7

CDR3 DNA: TGTGCCAGAAGCTTGTGGGTAGGGGGCAATCAGCCCCAGCATTTT
CDR3 protein: CARSLWVGGNQPQHF
V gene: TRBV5-3
clone size: few
D gene: .
CDR3 length: 15
J gene: TRBJ1-5

CDR3 DNA: TGCGCCAGCAGCTTGACTTTGAAGGGGGCCCATGAAGCTTTCTTT
CDR3 protein: CASSLTLKGAHEAFF
V gene: TRBV5-1
clone size: .
D gene: TRBD1
CDR3 length: 15
J gene: TRBJ1-1

CDR3 DNA: TGCAGTGCTAGTTGGCAGGGGGGTAACAATGAGCAGTTCTTC
CDR3 protein: CSASWQGGNNEQFF
V gene: TRBV20-1
clone size: .
D gene: .
CDR3 length: 14
J gene: TRBJ2-1

CDR3 DNA: TGTGCCAGCAGACAGACTAGCGGGGTCGGAGCTGAGACCCAGTACTTC
CDR3 protein: CASRQTSGVGAETQYF
V gene: TRBV7-6
clone size: .
D gene: TRBD2
CDR3 length: 16
J gene: TRBJ2-5

CDR3 DNA: TGTGCCAGCTCACCGGTGGTTCCAGACACTGAAGCTTTCTTT
CDR3 protein: CASSPVVPDTEAFF
V gene: TRBV18
clone size: .
D gene: .
CDR3 length: 14
J gene: TRBJ1-1

CDR3 DNA: TGTGCCAGCACCCCCTCCGGGACTAGCGGGGGCGGCACCGGGGAGCTGTTTTTT
CDR3 protein: CASTPSGTSGGGTGELFF
V gene: TRBV5-5
clone size: .
D gene: TRBD2
CDR3 length: 18
J gene: TRBJ2-2

CDR3 DNA: TGTGCCAGCAGCAAAGAGGATCAGGGGTGTAGTCAGCCCCAGCATTTT
CDR3 protein: CASSKEDQGCSQPQHF
V gene: TRBV21-1
clone size: .
D gene: .
CDR3 length: 16
J gene: TRBJ1-5

CDR3 DNA: TGTGCCAGCAGCCAAGGGGGCTTTGCGGGGGAAGTCAATGAGCAGTTCTTC
CDR3 protein: CASSQGGFAGEVNEQFF
V gene: TRBV4-2
clone size: .
D gene: TRBD2
CDR3 length: 17
J gene: TRBJ2-1

CDR3 DNA: TGTGCCAGCAGACGGACAGGGGTAGAGACCCAGTACTTC
CDR3 protein: CASRRTGVETQYF
V gene: TRBV28
clone size: .
D gene: TRBD1
CDR3 length: 13
J gene: TRBJ2-5

CDR3 DNA: TGTGCCAGCAGTTATGTCAGGGGCCTTAAACCGTACGAGCAGTACTTC
CDR3 protein: CASSYVRGLKPYEQYF
V gene: TRBV6-5
clone size: .
D gene: .
CDR3 length: 16
J gene: TRBJ2-7

CDR3 DNA: TGTGCCAGCAGCCAAGACCGCAGGGCCGGCAATCAGCCCCAGCATTTT
CDR3 protein: CASSQDRRAGNQPQHF
V gene: TRBV3-1/TRBV3-2
clone size: once
D gene: .
CDR3 length: 16
J gene: TRBJ1-5

CDR3 DNA: TGTGCCAGCAGCACTAGCCCCCCCCTCTACAATGAGCAGTTCTTC
CDR3 protein: CASSTSPPLYNEQFF
V gene: TRBV5-5
clone size: once
D gene: .
CDR3 length: 15
J gene: TRBJ2-1

CDR3 DNA: TGTGCCAGCAGCCCGACGGGGGGAAAGGATTCACCCCTCCACTTT
CDR3 protein: CASSPTGGKDSPLHF
V gene: TRBV7-2
clone size: .
D gene: .
CDR3 length: 15
J gene: TRBJ1-6

CDR3 DNA: TGTGCCAGCACCTGGGGGGAAGGGACTGAAGCTTTCTTT
CDR3 protein: CASTWGEGTEAFF
V gene: TRBV6-5
clone size: .
D gene: .
CDR3 length: 13
J gene: TRBJ1-1

CDR3 DNA: TGTGCCACCTGGGGCCGTCCCTACGAGCAGTACTTC
CDR3 protein: CATWGRPYEQYF
V gene: TRBV6-5
clone size: once
D gene: .
CDR3 length: 12
J gene: TRBJ2-7

CDR3 DNA: TGTGCCAGCGGTGGGCTAGCGGGGAACAATGAGCAGTTCTTC
CDR3 protein: CASGGLAGNNEQFF
V gene: TRBV10-3
clone size: .
D gene: TRBD2
CDR3 length: 14
J gene: TRBJ2-1

CDR3 DNA: TGTGCCAGCAGTTCGGGTCTCCCCTCAGAGACCCAGTACTTC
CDR3 protein: CASSSGLPSETQYF
V gene: TRBV27
clone size: .
D gene: .
CDR3 length: 14
J gene: TRBJ2-5

CDR3 DNA: TGTGCCAGCAGTTACGGGACAGCTAGCACAGATACGCAGTATTTT
CDR3 protein: CASSYGTASTDTQYF
V gene: TRBV6-5
clone size: .
D gene: TRBD1
CDR3 length: 15
J gene: TRBJ2-3

CDR3 DNA: TGTGCCAGTAGTCCGGGAACCGGGGAGCTGTTTTTT
CDR3 protein: CASSPGTGELFF
V gene: TRBV19
clone size: .
D gene: .
CDR3 length: 12
J gene: TRBJ2-2

CDR3 DNA: TGTGCCAGCAGCAACCGACAGGGGGATAATTCACCCCTCCACTTT
CDR3 protein: CASSNRQGDNSPLHF
V gene: TRBV7-2
clone size: once
D gene: TRBD1
CDR3 length: 15
J gene: TRBJ1-6

CDR3 DNA: TGTGCCAGCAGCGCGGGACTATGGGGCACAGATACGCAGTATTTT
CDR3 protein: CASSAGLWGTDTQYF
V gene: TRBV9
clone size: .
D gene: TRBD2
CDR3 length: 15
J gene: TRBJ2-3

CDR3 DNA: TGTGCCAGCAGCGAGACTCGTAAAGCCGCGAACACCGGGGAGCTGTTTTTT
CDR3 protein: CASSETRKAANTGELFF
V gene: TRBV7-2
clone size: once
D gene: .
CDR3 length: 17
J gene: TRBJ2-2

CDR3 DNA: TGTGCCATCAGACGGACAGGGGACGAAAAACTGTTTTTT
CDR3 protein: CAIRRTGDEKLFF
V gene: TRBV10-3
clone size: .
D gene: TRBD1
CDR3 length: 13
J gene: TRBJ1-4

CDR3 DNA: TGCAGCGTTGGGTTGCGGGGGGTGGGACAAGAGACCCAGTACTTC
CDR3 protein: CSVGLRGVGQETQYF
V gene: TRBV29-1
clone size: .
D gene: TRBD2
CDR3 length: 15
J gene: TRBJ2-5

CDR3 DNA: TGTGCCAGCAGCTTATCCGGGACAATCACCGGGGAGCTGTTTTTT
CDR3 protein: CASSLSGTITGELFF
V gene: TRBV7-3
clone size: .
D gene: .
CDR3 length: 15
J gene: TRBJ2-2

CDR3 DNA: TGTGCCAGTAGTATAGGTCCAGGTTTAGGAGAGACCCAGTACTTC
CDR3 protein: CASSIGPGLGETQYF
V gene: TRBV19
clone size: .
D gene: .
CDR3 length: 15
J gene: TRBJ2-5

CDR3 DNA: TGTGCCAGCAGTGTCTACGGTGCTGAGCAGTACTTC
CDR3 protein: CASSVYGAEQYF
V gene: TRBV25-1
clone size: .
D gene: .
CDR3 length: 12
J gene: TRBJ2-7

CDR3 DNA: TGTGCCAGCAGCCCGGGACAGGGGAACTATGGCTACACCTTC
CDR3 protein: CASSPGQGNYGYTF
V gene: TRBV5-6
clone size: .
D gene: TRBD1
CDR3 length: 14
J gene: TRBJ1-2

CDR3 DNA: TGTGCCAGCAGCCAAGAGTGGAACTCCGGGGAAGGCTACACCTTC
CDR3 protein: CASSQEWNSGEGYTF
V gene: TRBV3-1/TRBV3-2
clone size: .
D gene: .
CDR3 length: 15
J gene: TRBJ1-2

CDR3 DNA: TGTGCCAGCAGCCGAGGCGGCAACACTGAAGCTTTCTTT
CDR3 protein: CASSRGGNTEAFF
V gene: TRBV3-1/TRBV3-2
clone size: few
D gene: .
CDR3 length: 13
J gene: TRBJ1-1

CDR3 DNA: TGCAGTGCTAATGGGGGCCAAGGCTACACCTTC
CDR3 protein: CSANGGQGYTF
V gene: TRBV20-1
clone size: .
D gene: .
CDR3 length: 11
J gene: TRBJ1-2

CDR3 DNA: TGTGCCAGCTCACCTCTGAGGGTTAGCGGGGACAATCAAGAGACCCAGTACTTC
CDR3 protein: CASSPLRVSGDNQETQYF
V gene: TRBV18
clone size: .
D gene: TRBD2
CDR3 length: 18
J gene: TRBJ2-5

CDR3 DNA: TGCGCCAGCAGCCGTGGACAGCTGGCGCCCGGGGAGCTGTTTTTT
CDR3 protein: CASSRGQLAPGELFF
V gene: TRBV5-1
clone size: .
D gene: .
CDR3 length: 15
J gene: TRBJ2-2

CDR3 DNA: TGTGCCAGCAGTCCCGGGACAGGGACCTACGAGCAGTACTTC
CDR3 protein: CASSPGTGTYEQYF
V gene: TRBV5-4
clone size: .
D gene: TRBD1
CDR3 length: 14
J gene: TRBJ2-7